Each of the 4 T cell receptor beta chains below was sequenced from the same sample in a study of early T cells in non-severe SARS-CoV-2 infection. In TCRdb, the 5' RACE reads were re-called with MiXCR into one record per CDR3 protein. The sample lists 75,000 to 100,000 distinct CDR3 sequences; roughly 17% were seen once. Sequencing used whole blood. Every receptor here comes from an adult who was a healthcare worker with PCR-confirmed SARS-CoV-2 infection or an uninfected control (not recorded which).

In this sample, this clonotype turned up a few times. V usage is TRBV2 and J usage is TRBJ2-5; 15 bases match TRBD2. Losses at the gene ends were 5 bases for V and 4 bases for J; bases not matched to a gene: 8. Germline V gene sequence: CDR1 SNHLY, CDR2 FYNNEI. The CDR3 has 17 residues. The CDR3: CASSQGLAGGNGETQYF. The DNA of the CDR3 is TGTGCCAGCAGTCAGGGACTAGCGGGGGGAAACGGAGAGACCCAGTACTTC.

Here the CDR3 reads CASSSREGQPQHF. The CDR3 nucleotides read TGTGCCAGCAGTTCCAGGGAGGGACAGCCCCAGCATTTT. This chain joins TRBV12-3 or TRBV12-4 and TRBJ1-5; weak D call: TRBD1 (5 bases). With 4 bases removed from V and 7 bases from J, the gap between germline ends came to 11 bases. The length of the CDR3 is 13 residues.

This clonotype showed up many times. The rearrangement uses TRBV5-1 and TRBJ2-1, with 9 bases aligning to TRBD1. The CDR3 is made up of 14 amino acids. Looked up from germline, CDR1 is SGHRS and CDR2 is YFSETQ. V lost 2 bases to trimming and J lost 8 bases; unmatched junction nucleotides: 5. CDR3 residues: CASSLTGGSHEQFF. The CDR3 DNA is TGCGCCAGCAGCTTAACAGGGGGCAGCCATGAGCAGTTCTTC.

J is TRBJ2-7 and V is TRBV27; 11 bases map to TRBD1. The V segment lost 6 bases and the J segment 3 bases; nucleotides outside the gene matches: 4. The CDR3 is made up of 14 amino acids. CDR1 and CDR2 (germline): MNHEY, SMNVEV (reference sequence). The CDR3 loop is CASSVGTGGYEQYF. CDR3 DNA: TGTGCCAGCAGCGTCGGGACAGGGGGCTACGAGCAGTACTTC.